This entry features one TCR beta chain sequence. Its antigen is unidentified. The same CDR3 is also encoded by other DNA sequences in this sample. Generated by immunoSEQ multiplex PCR, the TCRdb table keeps only in-frame clones and is missing some. The table records over 20,000 clones, roughly 85% of them present only once. The time point was: week 11, during vaccination. A 20-mer mutant IDH1 peptide at 300 ug was injected subcutaneously with topical imiquimod. This sample is part of a study of a mutant IDH1 vaccine in newly diagnosed glioma. This CDR3 comprises 14 residues. From germline, CDR1 is SGHDN and CDR2 FVKESK. Trimming took 3 bases from V and 4 from J, leaving 11 bases between them.

This chain joins TRBV14 and TRBJ2-3; D unresolved. Specimen: PBMCs, collected from a glioma patient whose treatment included an IDH1 peptide vaccine. This TCR was sampled from a man aged 40-49 years with glioma. The CDR3 region is CASSQAGGADTQYF. In DNA, the CDR3 is TGTGCCAGCAGCCAGGCCGGTGGGGCAGATACGCAGTATTTT.